This entry describes one T cell receptor beta chain. The data are from a study of blood T cell repertoires in COVID-19. Study processing details: The authors estimated nucleated cell counts from reference gene primer amplification. Sequencing was performed with immunoSEQ multiplex PCR; in TCRdb, only in-frame clones are kept and a portion is missing. The DNA was the basis for D and trimming; V, J and clone size are from that table. The table shows about 200,000 clones, with roughly 90% occurring only once. The sample consisted of peripheral blood. This receptor was taken from a woman between 65 and 79 years old with acute or convalescent COVID-19.

Here the CDR3 reads CASSTTGAEEQYF. CDR3 bases: TGTGCCAGCAGTACTACAGGGGCGGAGGAGCAGTACTTC. The chain combines TRBV28 with TRBJ2-7, with 7 positions matching TRBD1. In germline, CDR1 is MDHEN, CDR2 SYDVKM. CDR3 length: 13 residues. The V gene end was trimmed by 5 bases and the J gene end by 7 bases; junction bases not matched to a gene: 8.